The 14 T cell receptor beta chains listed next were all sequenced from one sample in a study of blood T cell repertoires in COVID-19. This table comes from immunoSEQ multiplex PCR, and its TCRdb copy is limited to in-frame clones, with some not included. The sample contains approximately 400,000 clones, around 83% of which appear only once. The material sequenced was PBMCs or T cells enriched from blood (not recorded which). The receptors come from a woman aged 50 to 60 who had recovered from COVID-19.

The CDR3 protein is CASSEEGAWGNTIYF. The CDR3 DNA reads TGTGCCAGCAGTGAAGAGGGGGCTTGGGGAAACACCATATATTTT. This rearrangement joins TRBV6-1 to TRBJ1-3; 7 bases are shared with TRBD1. Germline V gives CDR1 MNHNS, CDR2 SASEGT. This CDR3 spans 15 amino acids. After removal of 1 base from V and 4 bases from J, the junction contained 4 bases not matched to a gene.

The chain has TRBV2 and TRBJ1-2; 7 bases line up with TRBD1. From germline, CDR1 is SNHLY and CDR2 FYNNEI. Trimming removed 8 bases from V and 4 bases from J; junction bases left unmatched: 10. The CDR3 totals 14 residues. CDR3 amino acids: CASSGQILPYGYTF. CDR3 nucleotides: TGTGCCAGCTCGGGACAGATACTCCCCTATGGCTACACCTTC.

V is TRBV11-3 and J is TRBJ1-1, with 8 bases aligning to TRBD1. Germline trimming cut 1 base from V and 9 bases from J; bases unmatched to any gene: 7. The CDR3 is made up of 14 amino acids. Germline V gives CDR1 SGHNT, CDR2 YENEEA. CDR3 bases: TGTGCCAGCAGCTTAGTGACAGGGGCCCCCAAAGCTTTCTTT. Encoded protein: CASSLVTGAPKAFF.

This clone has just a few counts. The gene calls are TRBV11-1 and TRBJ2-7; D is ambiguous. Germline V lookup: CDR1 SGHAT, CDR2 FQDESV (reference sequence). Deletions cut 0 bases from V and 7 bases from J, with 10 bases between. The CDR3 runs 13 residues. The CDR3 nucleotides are TGTGCCAGCAGCTTAGCCCGGAGAGGAGAGCAGTACTTC. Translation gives CASSLARRGEQYF.

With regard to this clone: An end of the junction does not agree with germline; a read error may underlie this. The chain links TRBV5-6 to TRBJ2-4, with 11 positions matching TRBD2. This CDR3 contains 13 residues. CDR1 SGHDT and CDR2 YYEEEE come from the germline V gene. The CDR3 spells CASSPGLAARKVF. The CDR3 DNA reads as TGTGCCAGCAGCCCGGGACTAGCGGCGCGTAAGGTCTTC.

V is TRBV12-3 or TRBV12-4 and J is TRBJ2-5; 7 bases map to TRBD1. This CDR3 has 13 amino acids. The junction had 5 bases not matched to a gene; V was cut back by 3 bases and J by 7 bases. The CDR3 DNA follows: TGTGCCAGCAGTTTCGACAGGGCGGCGACCCAGTACTTC. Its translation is CASSFDRAATQYF.

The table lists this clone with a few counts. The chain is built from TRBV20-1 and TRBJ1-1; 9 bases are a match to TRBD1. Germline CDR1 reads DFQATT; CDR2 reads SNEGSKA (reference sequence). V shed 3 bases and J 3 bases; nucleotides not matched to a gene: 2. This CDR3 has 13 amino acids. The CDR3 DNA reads TGCAGTGCTAGTAGGACAGGGGACACTGAAGCTTTCTTT. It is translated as CSASRTGDTEAFF.

The CDR3: CASSQDGAGQRGTQYF. CDR3 sequence (DNA): TGTGCCAGCAGCCAAGATGGAGCGGGGCAAAGGGGGACCCAGTACTTC. The chain uses TRBV4-2 and TRBJ2-5; 7 bases are a match to TRBD2. In germline, CDR1 is LGHNA, CDR2 YNFKEQ. This CDR3 has 16 residues. The J segment lost 7 bases and the V segment lost 0 bases, leaving 11 bases of the junction unmatched.

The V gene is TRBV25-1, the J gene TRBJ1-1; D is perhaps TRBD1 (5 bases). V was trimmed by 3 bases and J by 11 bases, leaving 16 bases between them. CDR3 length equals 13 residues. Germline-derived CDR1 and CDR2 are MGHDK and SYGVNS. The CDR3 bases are TGTGCCAGCAGTGATATGGCCTCGCCAGGGGCTTTCTTT. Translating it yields CASSDMASPGAFF.

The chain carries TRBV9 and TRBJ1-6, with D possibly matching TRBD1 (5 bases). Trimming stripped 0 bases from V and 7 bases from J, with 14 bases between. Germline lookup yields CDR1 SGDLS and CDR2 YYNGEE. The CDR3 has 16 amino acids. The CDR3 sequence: CASSVDAGTSNSPLHF. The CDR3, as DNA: TGTGCCAGCAGCGTAGATGCAGGGACTTCAAATTCACCCCTCCACTTT.

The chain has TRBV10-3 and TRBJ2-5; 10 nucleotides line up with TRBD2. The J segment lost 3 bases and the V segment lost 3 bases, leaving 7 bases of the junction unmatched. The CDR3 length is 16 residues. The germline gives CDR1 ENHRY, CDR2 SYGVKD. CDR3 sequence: CAISDSSGRAKETQYF. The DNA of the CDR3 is TGTGCCATCAGTGACTCCAGCGGGAGGGCCAAAGAGACCCAGTACTTC.

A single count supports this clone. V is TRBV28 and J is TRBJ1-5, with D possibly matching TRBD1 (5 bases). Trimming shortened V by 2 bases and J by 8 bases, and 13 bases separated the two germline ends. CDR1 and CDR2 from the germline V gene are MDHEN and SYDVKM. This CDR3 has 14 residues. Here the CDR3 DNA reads TGTGCCAGCAGTTTAGTTGCAGGGCCGGAGCCCCAGCATTTT. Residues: CASSLVAGPEPQHF.

The CDR3 loop is CASSDSTGMFNEKLFF. CDR3 in DNA: TGTGCCAGCAGTGATTCAACCGGGATGTTTAATGAAAAACTGTTTTTT. This sequence joins TRBV25-1 and TRBJ1-4, with unresolved D. CDR1 and CDR2 from the germline V gene are MGHDK and SYGVNS. The CDR3 spans 16 residues. V was pared by 3 bases and J by 4 bases, with 15 bases between.

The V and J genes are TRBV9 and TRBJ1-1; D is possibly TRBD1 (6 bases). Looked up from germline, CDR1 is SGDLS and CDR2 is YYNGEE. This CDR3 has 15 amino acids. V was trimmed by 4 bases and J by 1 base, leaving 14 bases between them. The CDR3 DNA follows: TGTGCCAGCAGCCTCAACCCGACAGGGAACACTGAAGCTTTCTTT. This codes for CASSLNPTGNTEAFF.